This T cell receptor beta chain was recorded in a study of T cell responses to AZD1222 COVID-19 vaccine. Using immunoSEQ multiplex PCR, the repertoire was profiled, and TCRdb retains in-frame clones only, with some absent. Altogether over 85,000 clones are present, around 92% being singletons, with the ten largest covering about 8.3%. The CDR3 sequence is 14 residues long. With V trimmed by 4 bases and J by 6 bases, 5 bases remained unmatched. CDR1 and CDR2 from the germline V gene are MGHRA and YSYEKL. Points from the study as a whole: Baseline seropositivity characterized only six AZD1222 recipients.

In the case of this clone: Its antigen is unidentified.

This chain connects TRBV4-1 to TRBJ1-5; 8 bases are shared with TRBD1. Source: peripheral blood, taken on day 0 of AZD1222 vaccination. The TCR comes from an adult in good health. The CDR3 loop reads CASSLPGGGQPQHF. As DNA, the CDR3 is TGCGCCAGCAGCCTTCCAGGGGGCGGTCAGCCCCAGCATTTT.